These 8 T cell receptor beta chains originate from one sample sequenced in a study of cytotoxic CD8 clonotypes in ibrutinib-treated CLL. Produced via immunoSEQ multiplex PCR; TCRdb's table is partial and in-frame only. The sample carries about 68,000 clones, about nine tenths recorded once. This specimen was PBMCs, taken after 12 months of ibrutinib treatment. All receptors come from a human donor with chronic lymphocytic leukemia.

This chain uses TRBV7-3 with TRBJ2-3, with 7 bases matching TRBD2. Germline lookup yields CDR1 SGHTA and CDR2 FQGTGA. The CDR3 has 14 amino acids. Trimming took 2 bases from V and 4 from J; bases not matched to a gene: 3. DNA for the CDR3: TGTGCCAGCAGCTTAGCGGGAGATGCAGATACGCAGTATTTT. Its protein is CASSLAGDADTQYF.

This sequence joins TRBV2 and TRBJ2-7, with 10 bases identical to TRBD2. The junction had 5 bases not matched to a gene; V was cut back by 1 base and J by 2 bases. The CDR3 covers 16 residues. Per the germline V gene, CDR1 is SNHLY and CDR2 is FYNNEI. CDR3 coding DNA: TGTGCCAGCAGTGAAGGGCTAGCGGGAGCCGCCTACGAGCAGTACTTC. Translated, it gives CASSEGLAGAAYEQYF.

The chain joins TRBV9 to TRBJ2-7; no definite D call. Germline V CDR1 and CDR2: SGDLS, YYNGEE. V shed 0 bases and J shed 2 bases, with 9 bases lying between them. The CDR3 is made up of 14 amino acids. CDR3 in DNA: TGTGCCAGCAGCGTAGACTCCAACACCTACGAGCAGTACTTC. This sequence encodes CASSVDSNTYEQYF.

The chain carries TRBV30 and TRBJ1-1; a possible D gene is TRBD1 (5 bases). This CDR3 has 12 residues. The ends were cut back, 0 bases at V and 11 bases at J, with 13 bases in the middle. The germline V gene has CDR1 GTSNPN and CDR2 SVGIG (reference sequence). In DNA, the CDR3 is TGTGCCTGGAGTGTGGGCAGGGTTTTTGCTTTCTTT. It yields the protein CAWSVGRVFAFF.

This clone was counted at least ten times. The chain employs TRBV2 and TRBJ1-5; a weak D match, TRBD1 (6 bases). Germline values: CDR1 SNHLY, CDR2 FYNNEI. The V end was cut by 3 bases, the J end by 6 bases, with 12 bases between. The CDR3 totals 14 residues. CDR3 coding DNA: TGTGCCAGCAGTGACTGGACAGAAAGTCAGCCCCAGCATTTT. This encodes CASSDWTESQPQHF.

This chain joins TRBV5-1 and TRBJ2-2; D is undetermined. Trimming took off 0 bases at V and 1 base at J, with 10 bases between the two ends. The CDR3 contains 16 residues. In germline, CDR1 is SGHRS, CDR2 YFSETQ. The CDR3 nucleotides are TGCGCCAGCAGCTTGGCCGGGCTTGTGAACACCGGGGAGCTGTTTTTT. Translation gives CASSLAGLVNTGELFF.

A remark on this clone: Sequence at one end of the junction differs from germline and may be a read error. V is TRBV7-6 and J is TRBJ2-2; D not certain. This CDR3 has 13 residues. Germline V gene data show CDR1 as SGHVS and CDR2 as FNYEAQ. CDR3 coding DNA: TGTGCCAGCAGCAAACGGAACCCCGGGGAGCTGTTTTTT. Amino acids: CASSKRNPGELFF.

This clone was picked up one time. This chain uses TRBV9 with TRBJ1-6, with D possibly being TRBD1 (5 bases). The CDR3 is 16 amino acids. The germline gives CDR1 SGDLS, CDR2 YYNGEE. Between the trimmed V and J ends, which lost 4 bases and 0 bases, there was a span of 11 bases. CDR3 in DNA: TGTGCCAGCAGCATGGGGGATCACTCCTATAATTCACCCCTCCACTTT. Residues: CASSMGDHSYNSPLHF.